These 26 T cell receptor beta chains share one sample of origin, sequenced in a study of blood T cell repertoires in COVID-19. Sequencing used immunoSEQ multiplex PCR; TCRdb keeps in-frame clones, though not all of them. The repertoire holds about 170,000 clones, with roughly 85% as singletons. The sequencing input was PBMCs or T cells enriched from blood (not recorded which). The source is a woman in her 50s who had recovered from COVID-19.

The chain employs TRBV9 and TRBJ2-4; tentative D call: TRBD1 (5 bases). The V end lost 1 base, the J end lost 8 bases, and 16 bases lay between the germline ends. This CDR3 comprises 15 residues. CDR1 is SGDLS, CDR2 YYNGEE, per germline. DNA of the CDR3: TGTGCCAGCAGCGTATCCCACAGGAGCTCGGACATTCAGTACTTC. Translation gives CASSVSHRSSDIQYF.

This clone was seen just once. This sequence joins TRBV7-8 and TRBJ2-5; 8 bases are shared with TRBD1. This CDR3 contains 18 residues. V shed 1 base, J shed 7 bases, and the junction held 17 bases outside the gene matches. Germline CDR1 is SGHVS and CDR2 is FQNEAQ. The CDR3 DNA reads TGTGCCAGCAGCTTAGAGGCGTCAGGGGGCGGGTTCGGTGTGACCCAGTACTTC. This gives the protein CASSLEASGGGFGVTQYF.

The J gene is TRBJ2-2, the V gene TRBV27, with TRBD2 as a possible D gene (6 bases). The V end lost 7 bases, the J end lost 7 bases, and 13 bases lay between the germline ends. CDR1 and CDR2 from the germline V gene are MNHEY and SMNVEV (reference sequence). CDR3 length equals 13 residues. The CDR3 is CASIGGANGELFF. The CDR3 nucleotides read TGTGCCAGCATAGGCGGGGCGAACGGGGAGCTGTTTTTT.

The chain is built from TRBV15 and TRBJ1-1, with TRBD1 identical over 10 bases. The V and J ends lost 3 bases and 7 bases, in that order; junction bases with no gene match: 5. Germline loops: CDR1 LNHNV, CDR2 YYDKDF (reference sequence). The CDR3 length is 14 residues. The CDR3 nucleotides read TGTGCCACCAGCAGGGGACAGGGGCGGGATGAAGCTTTCTTT. Protein sequence: CATSRGQGRDEAFF. The full variable domain, rest sourced from reference TRBV15 and TRBJ1-1, is DAMVIQNPRYQVTQFGKPVTLSCSQTLNHNVMYWYQQKSSQAPKLLFHYYDKDFNNEADTPDNFQSRRPNTSFCFLDIRSPGLGDTAMYLCATSRGQGRDEAFFGQGTRLTVV.

The gene calls are TRBV6-5 and TRBJ1-5, with D possibly being TRBD1 (6 bases). V was clipped by 6 bases and J by 6 bases, with 12 bases between them. Germline CDR1 is MNHEY and CDR2 is SVGAGI. This CDR3 spans 13 amino acids. The DNA for the CDR3 is TGTGCCAGCAGAAGAGGGGGTCTTCAGCCCCAGCATTTT. Translated: CASRRGGLQPQHF.

This chain connects TRBV7-2 to TRBJ1-1; D is uncertain. Germline loops: CDR1 SGHTA, CDR2 FQGNSA. CDR3 length: 12 amino acids. V lost 3 bases and J 9 bases, leaving 11 bases between the germline ends. The CDR3 loop reads CASSFEPTQAFF. Here the CDR3 DNA reads TGTGCCAGCAGCTTTGAGCCAACTCAAGCTTTCTTT.

A note on this clone: Other nucleotide sequences from this sample produce the same CDR3. This rearrangement joins TRBV3-1 (or the pseudogene TRBV3-2) to TRBJ1-5; no firm D call. The V end was cut by 1 base, the J end by 9 bases, with 7 bases between. The CDR3 spans 12 residues. Germline CDR1 is LGHDT and CDR2 is YNNKEL (reference sequence). CDR3 DNA sequence: TGTGCCAGCAGCCAAGCCCGGGGGCCCCAGCATTTT. Translation: CASSQARGPQHF.

V gene TRBV28 combines with J gene TRBJ1-1; D uncertain. V lost 6 bases and J 6 bases, leaving 11 bases between the germline ends. CDR1 and CDR2 from the germline V gene are MDHEN and SYDVKM. The CDR3 consists of 12 residues. DNA for the CDR3: TGTGCCAGCAGCGTCGGAAGCGCTGAAGCTTTCTTT. Residues: CASSVGSAEAFF.

In its sample, this clone was seen a few times. The CDR3 sequence: CASSDSSSGRLHEQFF. In DNA, the CDR3 is TGTGCCAGCAGTGACTCTTCTAGCGGGAGGCTCCATGAGCAGTTCTTC. The gene calls are TRBV6-4 and TRBJ2-1; 11 bases map to TRBD2. V shed 0 bases and J 8 bases; nucleotides not matched to a gene: 6. Germline V lookup: CDR1 MRHNA, CDR2 SNTAGT. The CDR3 sequence is 16 residues long.

As for this clone: At one boundary the junction diverges from the germline segment, which might be a read error. The chain couples TRBV7-2 to TRBJ1-1; no firm D call. The CDR3 is made up of 15 amino acids. Germline CDR1 and CDR2: SGHTA and FQGNSA. The CDR3 DNA reads TGTGCCAGCAGTTTAGCCGGACTACTGAACACTGAAGCTTTCTTT. Translating it yields CASSLAGLLNTEAFF.

The chain employs TRBV11-2 and TRBJ1-2; no clear D. The CDR3 is 15 amino acids. CDR1 is SGHAT and CDR2 is FQNNGV in the germline V gene. Trimming took 2 bases from V and 4 from J, leaving 14 bases between them. CDR3 loop: CASSLFTTGSYGYTF. CDR3 DNA: TGTGCCAGCAGCTTATTTACCACGGGTTCCTATGGCTACACCTTC.

This chain joins TRBV6-5 and TRBJ1-5; maybe TRBD1 (5 bases). Germline CDR1 is MNHEY and CDR2 is SVGAGI. The CDR3 runs 14 residues. V lost 4 bases and J 1 base, leaving 8 bases between the germline ends. The CDR3 spells CASSFRGSNQPQHF. In nucleotides, the CDR3 is TGTGCCAGCAGTTTTCGGGGGAGCAATCAGCCCCAGCATTTT.

The V call is TRBV2, the J call TRBJ2-5, with 10 bases identical to TRBD2. Looked up from germline, CDR1 is SNHLY and CDR2 is FYNNEI. V lost 2 bases, J lost 5 bases, and 5 bases stayed unmatched. The CDR3 length is 15 residues. This chain's CDR3 is CASSENSGGWETQYF. DNA for the CDR3: TGTGCCAGCAGTGAAAATAGCGGGGGGTGGGAGACCCAGTACTTC.

Details on this clone: Other DNA sequences within the sample encode an identical CDR3. The chain uses TRBV20-1 and TRBJ2-7; D unclear. The germline gives CDR1 DFQATT, CDR2 SNEGSKA (reference sequence). V lost 6 bases and J 6 bases, leaving 12 bases between the germline ends. The CDR3 runs 11 residues. CDR3 sequence (DNA): TGCAGTGCCCAGTCGGGTTTCGAGCAGTACGTC. Residues: CSAQSGFEQYV.

This chain connects TRBV7-2 to TRBJ1-1; no clear D. Germline CDR1 and CDR2: SGHTA and FQGNSA. V gave up 4 bases and J gave up 6 bases, with 12 bases separating them. This CDR3 has 13 residues. Written as DNA, the CDR3 is TGTGCCAGCAGCTCGCGGGTGGGCGCTGAAGCTTTCTTT. Residues: CASSSRVGAEAFF.

The chain is built from TRBV6-2 or TRBV6-3 and TRBJ1-2; weak D call: TRBD1 (5 bases). The germline V gene has CDR1 MNHEY and CDR2 SVGEGT. The CDR3 covers 15 residues. V was trimmed by 5 bases and J by 1 base, leaving 14 bases between them. As DNA, the CDR3 is TGTGCCAGCAGTCCCTCTTCCGGGGGTAACTATGGCTACACCTTC. Protein sequence: CASSPSSGGNYGYTF.

The chain uses TRBV28 and TRBJ2-1, with 7 nucleotides matching TRBD2. After removal of 5 bases from V and 11 bases from J, the junction contained 15 bases not matched to a gene. The germline gives CDR1 MDHEN, CDR2 SYDVKM. The CDR3 consists of 15 residues. CDR3 in amino acids: CASSEAVGGTFKQFF. The CDR3 bases are TGTGCCAGCAGTGAAGCGGTGGGGGGGACGTTTAAGCAGTTCTTC.

The rearrangement links TRBV5-6 to TRBJ2-3; TRBD2 agrees at 10 bases. The CDR3 consists of 16 residues. The V and J ends lost 4 bases and 2 bases, in that order; junction bases with no gene match: 7. Germline V CDR1 and CDR2: SGHDT, YYEEEE. CDR3 bases: TGTGCCAGCAGCCGGAGCGGGGGGGCCGCCACAGATACGCAGTATTTT. Amino acids: CASSRSGGAATDTQYF.

The chain recombines TRBV13 with TRBJ2-1, with 8 bases lining up with TRBD2. The CDR3 runs 17 residues. Germline V lookup: CDR1 PRHDT, CDR2 FYEKMQ (reference sequence). Trimming at V came to 4 bases and at J to 2 bases, leaving 10 bases not matched to a gene. The CDR3 spells CASSSPPSGSPYNEQFF. The DNA of the CDR3 is TGTGCCAGCAGCTCCCCCCCGAGCGGGAGCCCCTACAATGAGCAGTTCTTC. Full variable domain (missing parts from reference TRBV13 and TRBJ2-1): AAGVIQSPRHLIKEKRETATLKCYPIPRHDTVYWYQQGPGQDPQFLISFYEKMQSDKGSIPDRFSAQQFSDYHSELNMSSLELGDSALYFCASSSPPSGSPYNEQFFGPGTRLTVL.

This rearrangement joins TRBV2 to TRBJ1-1, with unresolved D. Germline V gene sequence: CDR1 SNHLY, CDR2 FYNNEI. The CDR3 is 13 residues long. The V end lost 6 bases, the J end lost 1 base, and 9 bases lay between the germline ends. The CDR3 is CASRKTQNTEAFF. Here the CDR3 DNA reads TGTGCCAGCAGGAAGACACAGAACACTGAAGCTTTCTTT.

The chain is built from TRBV7-8 and TRBJ2-3; TRBD2 matches 11 bases. V lost 7 bases and J lost 0; bases outside the gene matches: 6. Germline CDR1 reads SGHVS; CDR2 reads FQNEAQ. This CDR3 is 16 amino acids long. The CDR3: CASIPRTSGSTDTQYF. CDR3 nucleotides: TGTGCCAGCATCCCAAGGACTAGCGGGAGCACAGATACGCAGTATTTT.

The CDR3, as DNA: TGTGCCAGTAGTATCGGGGGGGGCCGGAGTGAGACCCAGTACTTC. Residues: CASSIGGGRSETQYF. The V call is TRBV19, the J call TRBJ2-5, with 8 bases fitting TRBD2. This CDR3 has 15 residues. Germline V gene data show CDR1 as LNHDA and CDR2 as SQIVND (reference sequence). V was pared by 3 bases and J by 5 bases, with 8 bases of the junction left unmatched.

The genes are TRBV5-5 and TRBJ1-6; 10 bases fit TRBD1. CDR3 length: 15 residues. Trimming removed 0 bases from V and 7 bases from J; junction bases left unmatched: 1. In germline, CDR1 is SGHKS, CDR2 YYEKEE (reference sequence). As DNA, the CDR3 is TGTGCCAGCAGCTTGGGACAGGGGGCCAATTCACCCCTCCACTTT. This translates into CASSLGQGANSPLHF.

This chain connects TRBV3-1 (or the pseudogene TRBV3-2) to TRBJ1-1, with 8 nucleotides matching TRBD1. The ends lost 3 bases at V and 0 bases at J; junction bases unmatched: 9. CDR1 is LGHDT, CDR2 YNNKEL, per germline (reference sequence). The CDR3 spans 17 residues. CDR3 protein: CASSQPFGQGMNTEAFF. In DNA, the CDR3 is TGTGCCAGCAGCCAGCCGTTCGGACAGGGTATGAACACTGAAGCTTTCTTT.

This clone was seen just once. The chain is built from TRBV12-5 and TRBJ2-1; 7 bases map to TRBD1. The CDR3 contains 13 residues. The junction had 5 bases not matched to a gene; V was cut back by 8 bases and J by 4 bases. Germline CDR1 reads LGHNT; CDR2 reads FRNRAP. DNA of the CDR3: TGTGCTAGTCGAGGGGGCCAATACAATGAGCAGTTCTTC. It yields the protein CASRGGQYNEQFF.

This chain uses TRBV3-1 (or the pseudogene TRBV3-2) with TRBJ1-4; D gene unclear. This CDR3 has 14 amino acids. From germline, CDR1 is LGHDT and CDR2 YNNKEL (reference sequence). The germline V and J ends were trimmed by 4 bases and 0 bases, with 6 bases remaining between them. The CDR3 loop reads CASSLLATNEKLFF. In DNA, the CDR3 is TGTGCCAGCAGCCTGCTAGCAACTAATGAAAAACTGTTTTTT.